These 30 T cell receptor beta chains share one sample of origin, sequenced in a study of control samples from healthy donors and cancer patients. Method: immunoSEQ multiplex PCR; TCRdb's copy keeps in-frame clones and lacks some. Of 100,000 to 150,000 clones listed, about 92% are singletons. Input material: PBMCs. These TCRs come from a man aged 50 to 60 with head and neck cancer.

The chain recombines TRBV7-2 with TRBJ1-2, with a tentative D call TRBD1 (5 bases). Germline V gene lookup returns CDR1 SGHTA and CDR2 FQGNSA. Trimming cost V 7 bases and J 8 bases, with 20 bases left between them. The CDR3 runs to 14 residues. The CDR3 DNA sequence: TGTGCCAGCAACCCCGCGGGGGGGGTCGGGGGCTACACCTTC. It translates to CASNPAGGVGGYTF.

The CDR3 sequence: CSGPGQGGGEAFF. CDR3 nucleotides: TGCAGCGGTCCGGGACAGGGTGGGGGTGAAGCTTTCTTT. The rearrangement links TRBV29-1 to TRBJ1-1, with 9 bases lining up with TRBD1. This CDR3 has 13 amino acids. Germline CDR1 and CDR2: SQVTM and ANQGSEA. V was clipped by 7 bases and J by 7 bases; unmatched bases: 10. Filled out from reference TRBV29-1 and TRBJ1-1, the complete variable domain reads SAVISQKPSRDICQRGTSLTIQCQVDSQVTMMFWYRQQPGQSLTLIATANQGSEATYESGFVIDKFPISRPNLTFSTLTVSNMSPEDSSIYLCSGPGQGGGEAFFGQGTRLTVV.

The chain has TRBV19 and TRBJ1-1, with D hard to call. V lost 3 bases to trimming and J lost 4 bases, with 9 bases between them. Germline loops: CDR1 LNHDA, CDR2 SQIVND (reference sequence). CDR3 length equals 13 residues. CDR3 amino acids: CASSITWATEAFF. For the CDR3, the DNA is TGTGCCAGTAGTATTACATGGGCCACTGAAGCTTTCTTT.

The chain recombines TRBV6-5 with TRBJ2-1; TRBD1 might be the D (6 bases). Trimming removed 6 bases from V and 7 bases from J, with 13 bases in between. Germline CDR1 reads MNHEY; CDR2 reads SVGAGI. CDR3 length equals 13 residues. CDR3 sequence reads: CASRRSTGNEQFF. The CDR3 nucleotides read TGTGCCAGCAGGAGGAGCACAGGGAATGAGCAGTTCTTC.

About this clone: The junction shows a germline mismatch at one end, possibly a read error. The V gene is TRBV11-2, the J gene TRBJ2-1; 7 bases agree with TRBD2. Looked up from germline, CDR1 is SGHAT and CDR2 is FQNNGV. The CDR3 totals 13 residues. CDR3 DNA: TGTGCCAGCAGCCCGTTGGGGGGGGAAAAATCGCTCTTC. Its protein product is CASSPLGGEKSLF.

CDR3 sequence (DNA): TGTGCCAGCAGGTCACAGCCGGGTGGCTACACCTTC. Residues: CASRSQPGGYTF. The chain carries TRBV13 and TRBJ1-2; D gene uncertain. The germline V gene has CDR1 PRHDT and CDR2 FYEKMQ (reference sequence). This CDR3 region has 12 residues. The germline V and J ends were trimmed by 6 bases and 7 bases, with 12 bases remaining between them.

V is TRBV24-1 and J is TRBJ1-5; D may be TRBD1 (6 bases). From germline, CDR1 is KGHDR and CDR2 SFDVKD. The CDR3 spans 15 residues. With 9 bases removed from V and 4 bases from J, the gap between germline ends came to 18 bases. CDR3 in amino acids: CATSPGTLKNQPQHF. The CDR3 DNA reads as TGTGCCACCTCCCCCGGGACATTAAAAAATCAGCCCCAGCATTTT.

The chain is built from TRBV5-1 and TRBJ1-6, with TRBD1 matching over 7 bases. Germline lookup yields CDR1 SGHRS and CDR2 YFSETQ. The V and J ends lost 5 bases and 7 bases, in that order; junction bases with no gene match: 6. CDR3 length equals 14 residues. The CDR3 nucleotides read TGCGCCAGCAGATTAGGACAGGCGAATTCACCCCTCCACTTT. Translating it yields CASRLGQANSPLHF. Filled out from reference TRBV5-1 and TRBJ1-6, the complete variable domain reads KAGVTQTPRYLIKTRGQQVTLSCSPISGHRSVSWYQQTPGQGLQFLFEYFSETQRNKGNFPGRFSGRQFSNSRSEMNVSTLELGDSALYLCASRLGQANSPLHFGNGTRLTVT.

This clone was found once. This chain uses TRBV14 with TRBJ2-7, with D maybe TRBD1 (5 bases). CDR1 is SGHDN and CDR2 is FVKESK in the germline V gene. The ends were cut back, 3 bases at V and 0 bases at J, with 15 bases in the middle. The CDR3 extends over 16 amino acids. CDR3 sequence reads: CASSHLRALDSYEQYF. CDR3 nucleotides: TGTGCCAGCAGCCATCTCAGGGCCCTAGACTCCTACGAGCAGTACTTC.

The V gene is TRBV7-2, the J gene TRBJ2-1; D gene ambiguous. Germline CDR1 reads SGHTA; CDR2 reads FQGNSA. There are 16 residues in the CDR3. V was pared by 5 bases and J by 5 bases, with 19 bases between. CDR3 in DNA: TGTGCCAGCAGCCCACGGTGGGTGGGTGGCAACAATGAGCAGTTCTTC. Protein sequence: CASSPRWVGGNNEQFF.

The chain combines TRBV19 with TRBJ2-1, with a weak D call TRBD1 (6 bases). This CDR3 comprises 15 residues. The germline CDR1 and CDR2 sequences are LNHDA and SQIVND (reference sequence). With 3 bases removed from V and 7 bases from J, the gap between germline ends came to 16 bases. CDR3 loop: CASSIQGQSQNEQFF. CDR3 DNA sequence: TGTGCCAGTAGTATCCAAGGACAGTCTCAGAATGAGCAGTTCTTC.

J is TRBJ2-7 and V is TRBV7-9, with 8 bases fitting TRBD2. J gave up 5 bases and V 8 bases, and 11 bases lay outside the gene matches. The CDR3 covers 14 residues. Germline V gene data show CDR1 as SEHNR and CDR2 as FQNEAQ (reference sequence). CDR3 protein: CASGVWRGANEQYF. CDR3 DNA sequence: TGTGCCAGCGGTGTGTGGCGGGGGGCAAACGAGCAGTACTTC.

The chain combines TRBV15 with TRBJ2-4; D not resolved. The CDR3 is 14 amino acids. Trimming removed 0 bases from V and 4 bases from J, with 7 bases in between. CDR1 and CDR2 from the germline V gene are LNHNV and YYDKDF (reference sequence). CDR3 coding DNA: TGTGCCACCAGCAGAGACCTCCTTAAAAACATTCAGTACTTC. Amino acid sequence: CATSRDLLKNIQYF.

This sequence joins TRBV7-9 and TRBJ1-2, with no clear D. Germline V gene sequence: CDR1 SEHNR, CDR2 FQNEAQ (reference sequence). The CDR3 spans 15 residues. V was trimmed by 5 bases and J by 7 bases, leaving 20 bases between them. DNA of the CDR3: TGTGCCAGCAGCCCGGGCCATCCCGCCGGCATTGGCTACACCTTC. As protein: CASSPGHPAGIGYTF.

This chain uses TRBV27 with TRBJ2-1; D gene ambiguous. Germline V lookup: CDR1 MNHEY, CDR2 SMNVEV (reference sequence). The CDR3 contains 13 residues. Trimming shortened V by 3 bases and J by 0 bases, and 3 bases separated the two germline ends. In DNA, the CDR3 is TGTGCCAGCAGTTTGAACTCCTACAATGAGCAGTTCTTC. It specifies CASSLNSYNEQFF.

The chain employs TRBV29-1 and TRBJ1-2; D is unresolved. Germline V gene sequence: CDR1 SQVTM, CDR2 ANQGSEA. The V end was cut by 6 bases, the J end by 6 bases, with 8 bases between. CDR3 length equals 10 residues. The CDR3 loop reads CSVTRDGYTF. CDR3 DNA sequence: TGCAGCGTGACGCGGGATGGCTACACCTTC.

The chain carries TRBV28 and TRBJ1-2; D is unclear. Germline-derived CDR1 and CDR2 are MDHEN and SYDVKM. The CDR3 is 14 residues long. Trimming left V 5 bases short and J 7 bases short, with 17 bases between. CDR3: CASSPHGVRGGYTF. In DNA form, the CDR3 reads TGTGCCAGCAGTCCTCATGGGGTAAGAGGTGGCTACACCTTC.

This chain uses TRBV28 with TRBJ1-3, with D unresolved. The CDR3 is 12 residues long. Trimming shortened V by 5 bases and J by 3 bases, and 5 bases separated the two germline ends. Germline-derived CDR1 and CDR2 are MDHEN and SYDVKM. In DNA form, the CDR3 reads TGTGCCAGCAGTCGGAATGGAAACACCATATATTTT. Protein: CASSRNGNTIYF.

The chain employs TRBV7-8 and TRBJ2-5, with 9 bases fitting TRBD2. CDR1 and CDR2 (germline): SGHVS, FQNEAQ. The CDR3 covers 14 residues. V dropped 3 bases and J dropped 3; count of bases not matched to a gene: 2. The CDR3 sequence is CASSFIAGEETQYF. The CDR3 DNA reads as TGTGCCAGCAGCTTTATAGCGGGGGAAGAGACCCAGTACTTC.

This chain uses TRBV9 with TRBJ1-2; TRBD1 might be the D (6 bases). The CDR3 runs to 13 residues. CDR1 is SGDLS, CDR2 YYNGEE, per germline. Trimming stripped 0 bases from V and 7 bases from J, with 10 bases between. CDR3 sequence reads: CASSVGGASGYTF. CDR3 DNA: TGTGCCAGCAGCGTAGGGGGGGCAAGTGGCTACACCTTC.

V gene TRBV5-1 combines with J gene TRBJ1-2, with D possibly matching TRBD1 (6 bases). Trimming removed 0 bases from V and 2 bases from J, with 11 bases in between. CDR1 and CDR2 (germline): SGHRS, YFSETQ. The CDR3 consists of 15 residues. The CDR3 here is CASSLGQDQNYGYTF. In DNA, the CDR3 is TGCGCCAGCAGCTTGGGACAGGATCAAAACTATGGCTACACCTTC.

V usage is TRBV18 and J usage is TRBJ1-2; 9 positions match TRBD1. V trimming: 3 bases; J trimming: 6 bases; junction bases outside the gene matches: 5. CDR3 length: 14 amino acids. Germline V gene sequence: CDR1 KGHSH, CDR2 LQKENI. The CDR3 is CASSPTGQGNGYTF. CDR3 in DNA: TGTGCCAGCTCACCCACCGGACAGGGGAATGGCTACACCTTC.

This sequence joins TRBV2 and TRBJ1-6, with a weak D call TRBD1 (6 bases). V was cut by 9 bases and J by 0 bases, with 9 bases left in between. CDR1 SNHLY and CDR2 FYNNEI come from the germline V gene. The CDR3 loop spans 14 amino acids. Written as DNA, the CDR3 is TGTGCCAGTACAGGGAGCTCCTATAATTCACCCCTCCACTTT. It specifies CASTGSSYNSPLHF.

V gene TRBV5-5 combines with J gene TRBJ2-7; no clear D. This CDR3 spans 12 amino acids. V was clipped by 1 base and J by 4 bases, with 6 bases between them. Germline V gives CDR1 SGHKS, CDR2 YYEKEE (reference sequence). DNA of the CDR3: TGTGCCAGCAGCTTGTCCCTTTACGAGCAGTACTTC. It is translated as CASSLSLYEQYF.

The CDR3 DNA follows: TGTGCCAGTGTGGGGGCGCATTTT. Encoded protein: CASVGAHF. The V and J genes are TRBV14 and TRBJ1-5; a possible D gene is TRBD1 (6 bases). CDR1 SGHDN and CDR2 FVKESK come from the germline V gene. The CDR3 runs to 8 residues. V lost 9 bases to trimming and J lost 15 bases, with 9 bases between them.

The rearrangement uses TRBV19 and TRBJ2-3; D is ambiguous. The CDR3 runs to 12 residues. Germline V CDR1 and CDR2: LNHDA, SQIVND (reference sequence). With 5 bases removed from V and 4 bases from J, the gap between germline ends came to 7 bases. This CDR3 is CASSLTPDTQYF. CDR3 sequence (DNA): TGTGCCAGTAGTCTGACCCCAGATACGCAGTATTTT.

DNA for the CDR3: TGCGCCAGCAGCTCGCAGCGGGGGAGCACAGATACGCAGTATTTT. Translation gives CASSSQRGSTDTQYF. V is TRBV5-1 and J is TRBJ2-3; 8 nucleotides align to TRBD2. J lost 0 bases, V lost 3 bases, and 3 bases had no gene match. Germline V CDR1 and CDR2: SGHRS, YFSETQ. The CDR3 consists of 15 residues.

The chain uses TRBV18 and TRBJ2-1; possible D gene TRBD2, 6 bases. Per germline, CDR1 KGHSH and CDR2 LQKENI. The germline V and J ends were trimmed by 6 bases and 2 bases, with 14 bases remaining between them. CDR3 size: 15 residues. In DNA form, the CDR3 reads TGTGCCAGCTCCCCCCCGGAGGGCACCTACAATGAGCAGTTCTTC. Amino acid sequence: CASSPPEGTYNEQFF. The full variable domain, in which reference TRBV18 and TRBJ2-1 provide the parts outside the CDR3, is NAGVMQNPRHLVRRRGQEARLRCSPMKGHSHVYWYRQLPEEGLKFMVYLQKENIIDESGMPKERFSAEFPKEGPSILRIQQVVRGDSAAYFCASSPPEGTYNEQFFGPGTRLTVL.

This clone has just a few counts. In DNA form, the CDR3 reads TGTGCCAGCACCCGGGGGGGAACTAGCTCCTACGAGCAGTACTTC. Its protein is CASTRGGTSSYEQYF. The chain carries TRBV6-5 and TRBJ2-7; 8 positions match TRBD2. Looked up from germline, CDR1 is MNHEY and CDR2 is SVGAGI. The V and J ends lost 7 bases and 0 bases, in that order; junction bases with no gene match: 8. CDR3 length equals 15 residues.

This rearrangement joins TRBV7-2 to TRBJ1-1, with D uncertain. Trimming shortened V by 4 bases and J by 1 base, and 7 bases separated the two germline ends. Per the germline V gene, CDR1 is SGHTA and CDR2 is FQGNSA. This CDR3 is built from 13 residues. The CDR3 DNA is TGTGCCAGCAGCTCCCGGGCGAACACTGAAGCTTTCTTT. It yields the protein CASSSRANTEAFF.